This entry lists 10 T cell receptor beta chains sequenced from one sample in a study of cytomegalovirus exposure and HLA in healthy donors. Clones were sequenced by immunoSEQ multiplex PCR, and TCRdb holds only the in-frame ones, with some missing. The table includes 160,000 or so clones, roughly 83% detected once. The specimen was PBMCs. These receptors were collected from a young man in good health and CMV-seropositive.

The CDR3 loop is CASSFPRGGADYGYTF. The DNA for the CDR3 is TGTGCCAGCAGTTTCCCCAGGGGAGGGGCTGACTATGGCTACACCTTC. V gene TRBV7-2 combines with J gene TRBJ1-2; D might be TRBD1 (6 bases). V lost 6 bases to trimming and J lost 3 bases, with 20 bases between them. The CDR3 sequence is 16 residues long. Germline-derived CDR1 and CDR2 are SGHTA and FQGNSA.

This chain links TRBV6-5 with TRBJ1-5; TRBD1 matches at 9 bases. Trimming removed 7 bases from V and 5 bases from J; junction bases left unmatched: 9. Germline assignment: CDR1 MNHEY and CDR2 SVGAGI. CDR3 size: 15 residues. The CDR3 here is CASNPGTGFDQPQHF. The DNA of the CDR3 is TGTGCCAGCAACCCCGGGACAGGGTTCGATCAGCCCCAGCATTTT.

The chain combines TRBV5-1 with TRBJ2-3; TRBD2 agrees at 7 bases. Germline V gives CDR1 SGHRS, CDR2 YFSETQ. The ends lost 0 bases at V and 1 base at J; junction bases unmatched: 5. The CDR3 is 16 amino acids. CDR3 DNA sequence: TGCGCCAGCAGCTTGGGTCTAGCGGAACGCACAGATACGCAGTATTTT. This codes for CASSLGLAERTDTQYF.

The chain employs TRBV9 and TRBJ2-1; D may be TRBD1 (6 bases). Trimming stripped 4 bases from V and 10 bases from J, with 18 bases between. The CDR3 runs 14 residues. Germline values: CDR1 SGDLS, CDR2 YYNGEE. The CDR3 protein is CASSPSQGRGEQFF. The DNA for the CDR3 is TGTGCCAGCAGCCCATCCCAGGGGCGAGGGGAGCAGTTCTTC.

The rearrangement joins TRBV5-1 to TRBJ1-4, with a tentative D call TRBD1 (6 bases). V dropped 0 bases and J dropped 7 bases, with 13 bases sitting between them. This CDR3 spans 15 amino acids. Germline assignment: CDR1 SGHRS and CDR2 YFSETQ. In DNA form, the CDR3 reads TGCGCCAGCAGCTTGGTCGGGGGAGGGGGTGAAAAACTGTTTTTT. As protein: CASSLVGGGGEKLFF.

Turning to this clone: Other nucleotide sequences from this sample produce the same CDR3. The chain couples TRBV6-5 to TRBJ2-3, with D maybe TRBD1 (5 bases). V was pared by 6 bases and J by 6 bases, with 10 bases between. Germline CDR1 MNHEY, CDR2 SVGAGI. The CDR3 contains 12 residues. Here the CDR3 DNA reads TGTGCCAGCAGACCTCAGGGCGATACGCAGTATTTT. It specifies CASRPQGDTQYF.

V gene TRBV2 combines with J gene TRBJ2-7, with D possibly being TRBD2 (7 bases). The V gene lost 0 bases and the J gene lost 2 bases, with 14 bases spanning the gap. Germline V gene sequence: CDR1 SNHLY, CDR2 FYNNEI. The CDR3 has 16 residues. The chain's CDR3 is CASSEARSGTTYEQYF. The CDR3 region has the DNA TGTGCCAGCAGTGAAGCGCGGAGCGGGACAACCTACGAGCAGTACTTC.

CDR3 coding DNA: TGTGCCAGTAGTTTTACAGGGGCACGTACTGAAGCTTTCTTT. Encoded protein: CASSFTGARTEAFF. V and J are TRBV19 and TRBJ1-1; 7 nucleotides align to TRBD1. The CDR3 runs to 14 residues. V shed 5 bases, J shed 5 bases, and the junction held 8 bases outside the gene matches. CDR1 and CDR2 (germline): LNHDA, SQIVND (reference sequence).

The CDR3 protein is CAWSVSGYEQFF. The CDR3 DNA reads as TGTGCCTGGAGTGTATCAGGATATGAGCAGTTCTTC. This chain connects TRBV30 to TRBJ2-1; unclear D gene. Germline-derived CDR1 and CDR2 are GTSNPN and SVGIG (reference sequence). The length of the CDR3 is 12 residues. V was clipped by 0 bases and J by 8 bases, with 8 bases between them.

As to this clone: Other DNA sequences from this sample encode an identical CDR3 as well. The chain combines TRBV28 with TRBJ2-1; 8 bases align to TRBD2. V gave up 8 bases and J gave up 0 bases; unmatched junction bases: 3. Germline lookup yields CDR1 MDHEN and CDR2 SYDVKM. The CDR3 covers 14 residues. The CDR3 DNA reads as TGTGCCAGCTCAAGCGGGAGCTCCTACAATGAGCAGTTCTTC. Translation: CASSSGSSYNEQFF.